One sample yielded the 19 T cell receptor beta chains listed below, sequenced in a study of CD8 T cells in ankylosing spondylitis. TCRdb ran MiXCR on the 5' RACE reads and lists one entry per CDR3 protein. The sample holds 350,000 or so distinct CDR3 sequences, 11% seen once. The sample was blood, either unsorted or a sorted T cell fraction (not recorded which). Receptors originate from a female donor with ankylosing spondylitis or in good health (not recorded which).

This clonotype was recorded many times. Its ends do not fully match the called genes, so a read error is possible. The chain is built from TRBV19 and TRBJ1-4; unclear D gene. The CDR3 spans 12 residues. Per germline, CDR1 LNHDA and CDR2 SQIVND (reference sequence). Here the CDR3 reads CASNGLNEKLFF. CDR3 sequence (DNA): TGTGCGAGTAACGGCCTTAATGAAAAACTGTTTTTT.

Worth noting for this clonotype: A much bigger clone sits one base away, suggesting this may be a read error. The gene calls are TRBV5-1 and TRBJ2-1; D is unresolved. The V gene's germline CDR1 is SGHRS and CDR2 YFSETQ. Trimming stripped 5 bases from V and 0 bases from J, with 9 bases between. CDR3 length equals 14 residues. The CDR3 sequence is CASSSEPSYNEQFF. CDR3 coding DNA: TGCGCCAGCAGTTCGGAGCCCTCCTACAATGAGCAGTTCTTC.

This clonotype has a count of ten or more. This sequence joins TRBV6-2 or TRBV6-3 and TRBJ2-1; 9 bases are a match to TRBD1. Germline values: CDR1 MNHEY, CDR2 SVGEGT. V lost 5 bases to trimming and J lost 2 bases; unmatched junction nucleotides: 4. This CDR3 comprises 15 residues. The CDR3 reads CASSRTGAPYNEQFF. The CDR3 nucleotides are TGTGCCAGCAGTAGGACAGGGGCACCCTACAATGAGCAGTTCTTC.

Only one count was recorded for this clonotype. The rearrangement joins TRBV19 to TRBJ1-1; D ambiguous. CDR1 LNHDA and CDR2 SQIVND come from the germline V gene (reference sequence). The ends were cut back, 5 bases at V and 0 bases at J, with 13 bases in the middle. The CDR3 length is 15 residues. The CDR3 region has the DNA TGTGCCAGTAGTCCCGGGCGGGAGATGAACACTGAAGCTTTCTTT. Protein sequence: CASSPGREMNTEAFF. The variable domain in full, with the rest retrieved from reference TRBV19 and TRBJ1-1, is DGGITQSPKYLFRKEGQNVTLSCEQNLNHDAMYWYRQDPGQGLRLIYYSQIVNDFQKGDIAEGYSVSREKKESFPLTVTSAQKNPTAFYLCASSPGREMNTEAFFGQGTRLTVV.

Points on this clonotype: A much larger clonotype is one base distant, so this may be a read error. The CDR3 DNA is TGTGCCAGCAGCCCCTTCATAGGGCACTACGAGCAGTACTTC. This gives the protein CASSPFIGHYEQYF. The genes are TRBV6-1 and TRBJ2-7; the D is unclear. This CDR3 contains 14 residues. V lost 6 bases and J lost 3, with 15 bases in between. The germline V gene encodes CDR1 MNHNS and CDR2 SASEGT.

Many counts were recorded for this clonotype. The rearrangement joins TRBV20-1 to TRBJ2-7; TRBD2 matches 11 bases. V lost 5 bases to trimming and J lost 6 bases; unmatched junction nucleotides: 9. Germline V gives CDR1 DFQATT, CDR2 SNEGSKA (reference sequence). The CDR3 contains 14 residues. In DNA form, the CDR3 reads TGCAGTGCTCTCTTTAGCGGGAGGGCCCTCGAGCAGTACTTC. Amino acid sequence: CSALFSGRALEQYF.

This clonotype has ten or more counts. The chain uses TRBV20-1 and TRBJ1-1; D is unclear. In germline, CDR1 is DFQATT, CDR2 SNEGSKA (reference sequence). The ends were cut back, 2 bases at V and 2 bases at J, with 6 bases in the middle. The CDR3 is 12 amino acids. This chain's CDR3 is CSARPGNTEAFF. The CDR3 region has the DNA TGCAGTGCTAGACCCGGTAACACTGAAGCTTTCTTT.

This clonotype was observed many times. The chain carries TRBV9 and TRBJ2-5, with a weak D call TRBD2 (5 bases). This CDR3 is built from 15 residues. Between the trimmed V and J ends, which lost 0 bases and 2 bases, there was a span of 11 bases. In germline, CDR1 is SGDLS, CDR2 YYNGEE. The CDR3 here is CASSVDGNGQETQYF. Written as DNA, the CDR3 is TGTGCCAGCAGCGTAGACGGGAATGGACAAGAGACCCAGTACTTC.

This clonotype was observed a handful of times. CDR3 in amino acids: CASSLGRGLSNQPQHF. The CDR3 DNA reads TGTGCCAGCAGCTTGGGGCGGGGGCTTAGCAATCAGCCCCAGCATTTT. The rearrangement uses TRBV7-2 and TRBJ1-5; D may be TRBD1 (6 bases). The germline V gene has CDR1 SGHTA and CDR2 FQGNSA. V was cut by 3 bases and J by 0 bases, with 12 bases left in between. This CDR3 region has 16 residues.

This clonotype was recorded at least ten times. The chain joins TRBV28 to TRBJ2-1; weak D call: TRBD2 (7 bases). Germline CDR1 is MDHEN and CDR2 is SYDVKM. V lost 6 bases to trimming and J lost 5 bases, with 17 bases between them. This CDR3 is built from 15 residues. CDR3 nucleotides: TGTGCCAGCAGACCCGGGGGGCTTAGTGACAATGAGCAGTTCTTC. Translating gives CASRPGGLSDNEQFF.

This clonotype was observed many times. The chain is built from TRBV28 and TRBJ1-5; weak D call: TRBD1 (5 bases). The germline CDR1 and CDR2 sequences are MDHEN and SYDVKM. V was trimmed by 5 bases and J by 2 bases, leaving 10 bases between them. This CDR3 is 14 amino acids long. The CDR3, as DNA: TGTGCCAGCAGTCCGACAGCACGCAATCAGCCCCAGCATTTT. Translated, it gives CASSPTARNQPQHF.

About this clonotype: A much larger clonotype is one base distant, so this may be a read error. V gene TRBV7-8 combines with J gene TRBJ2-7; TRBD2 matches 7 bases. The trim removed 6 bases at V and 10 bases at J, leaving 12 bases unmatched. Germline CDR1 is SGHVS and CDR2 is FQNEAQ. The CDR3 loop spans 13 amino acids. This chain's CDR3 is CASSSFGEGDQYF. In DNA, the CDR3 is TGTGCCAGCAGTTCTTTTGGGGAGGGCGACCAGTACTTC.

The chain is built from TRBV6-5 and TRBJ1-1, with D possibly being TRBD1 (6 bases). This CDR3 is 16 amino acids long. Germline CDR1 reads MNHEY; CDR2 reads SVGAGI. The ends were cut back, 2 bases at V and 3 bases at J, with 16 bases in the middle. DNA of the CDR3: TGTGCCAGCAGTTACGGTTTTATAGGGGGAGACACTGAAGCTTTCTTT. Translation: CASSYGFIGGDTEAFF.

A note on this clonotype: This may be a read error, as it is one base from a much larger clone. The genes are TRBV5-1 and TRBJ1-1, with 11 bases lining up with TRBD1. Looked up from germline, CDR1 is SGHRS and CDR2 is YFSETQ. This CDR3 region has 15 residues. The CDR3 is CASSRTGGRDTEALF. Here the CDR3 DNA reads TGCGCCAGCAGCCGGACAGGGGGCAGGGACACTGAAGCTTTGTTT.

This clonotype was detected many times. The chain combines TRBV20-1 with TRBJ2-7; no reliable D call. V was shortened by 5 bases and J by 3 bases, with 5 bases between the two germline ends. Germline lookup yields CDR1 DFQATT and CDR2 SNEGSKA (reference sequence). This CDR3 has 10 residues. The CDR3 coding sequence is TGCAGTGCTGAGAACTACGAGCAGTACTTC. Protein product: CSAENYEQYF.

The CDR3 DNA reads as TGCTGTCCTAGAGTTAGTCGGGACATTTTTTCCTACGAGCAGTACTTC. Protein product: CCPRVSRDIFSYEQYF. The genes are TRBV20-1 and TRBJ2-7; D perhaps matches TRBD1 (6 bases). Germline CDR1 DFQATT, CDR2 SNEGSKA (reference sequence). The length of the CDR3 is 16 residues.

In this sample, this clonotype turned up many times. The V and J genes are TRBV11-2 and TRBJ2-3, with no clear D. V was pared by 0 bases and J by 4 bases, with 8 bases between. The germline gives CDR1 SGHAT, CDR2 FQNNGV. This CDR3 contains 14 residues. CDR3 sequence: CASSLDLRSDTQYF. The CDR3 DNA follows: TGTGCCAGCAGCTTAGATCTTCGGTCAGATACGCAGTATTTT.

The genes are TRBV2 and TRBJ2-5; tentatively, D is TRBD2 (6 bases). CDR1 is SNHLY and CDR2 is FYNNEI in the germline V gene. V lost 6 bases and J 0 bases, leaving 14 bases between the germline ends. The CDR3 consists of 15 residues. CDR3 amino acids: CASRVGLANQETQYF. CDR3 DNA sequence: TGTGCCAGCAGGGTGGGGCTAGCGAACCAAGAGACCCAGTACTTC.

This clonotype has a count of ten or more. The chain couples TRBV20-1 to TRBJ1-1, with 8 nucleotides matching TRBD1. There are 13 residues in the CDR3. The germline CDR1 and CDR2 sequences are DFQATT and SNEGSKA (reference sequence). After removal of 6 bases from V and 5 bases from J, the junction contained 8 bases not matched to a gene. CDR3: CSANGQGRTEAFF. CDR3 in DNA: TGCAGTGCCAACGGACAGGGTAGGACTGAAGCTTTCTTT.